The TCR beta chain described here comes from a study of T cell changes during pregnancy in multiple sclerosis. Here immunoSEQ multiplex PCR was the method, and the copy in TCRdb shows in-frame clones only, minus some. The data hold fewer than 85,000 clones, with 90% to 95% observed a single time. This CDR3 contains 18 residues. CDR1 is LGHNT, CDR2 FRNRAP, per germline. Trimming shortened V by 0 bases and J by 0 bases, and 18 bases separated the two germline ends. The clonotype originates from a female donor with multiple sclerosis, enrolled in a pregnancy study. The source was peripheral blood, collected in the second trimester of pregnancy. The chain employs TRBV12-5 and TRBJ2-7; perhaps TRBD1 as D (6 bases). The CDR3 here is CASGLVLNRGQTSYEQYF. The CDR3 DNA reads as TGTGCTAGTGGTTTGGTACTAAACCGTGGACAGACCTCCTACGAGCAGTACTTC.